The 28 T cell receptor beta chains reported below all come from one sample, sequenced in a study of radiotherapy plus CTLA-4 blockade in lung cancer. Clones were sequenced by immunoSEQ multiplex PCR, and TCRdb holds only the in-frame ones, with some missing. Of about 49,000 clones listed, approximately 90% are singletons. The specimen was peripheral blood, collected from a patient treated with radiotherapy plus ipilimumab. The receptor set was obtained from a human donor with non-small cell lung cancer whose response to radiotherapy plus ipilimumab could not be evaluated.

The chain employs TRBV7-9 and TRBJ2-5; 9 nucleotides line up with TRBD1. The length of the CDR3 is 14 residues. V shed 8 bases, J shed 7 bases, and the junction held 11 bases outside the gene matches. Germline lookup yields CDR1 SEHNR and CDR2 FQNEAQ (reference sequence). The CDR3 spells CASGTGLPLGTQYF. The DNA for the CDR3 is TGTGCCAGCGGGACAGGGTTGCCCTTGGGGACCCAGTACTTC.

The CDR3 DNA is TGTGCCAGCAGCCCAGGGTCCGGTTACGAGCAGTACTTC. Translation: CASSPGSGYEQYF. V gene TRBV7-2 combines with J gene TRBJ2-7; the D gene is possibly TRBD1 (5 bases). Per germline, CDR1 SGHTA and CDR2 FQGNSA. The CDR3 consists of 13 residues. Trimming shortened V by 5 bases and J by 4 bases, and 12 bases separated the two germline ends.

As DNA, the CDR3 is TGCGCCAGCAGCTTGGCTGGGACAGGGGGCGCGAACATTCAGTACTTC. Its translation is CASSLAGTGGANIQYF. The V gene is TRBV5-1, the J gene TRBJ2-4; 12 nucleotides line up with TRBD1. After removal of 0 bases from V and 7 bases from J, the junction contained 5 bases not matched to a gene. This CDR3 has 16 residues. Germline V gene sequence: CDR1 SGHRS, CDR2 YFSETQ.

This chain uses TRBV9 with TRBJ1-6; tentatively, D is TRBD1 (5 bases). Germline V lookup: CDR1 SGDLS, CDR2 YYNGEE. The CDR3 consists of 14 residues. V shed 0 bases and J shed 6 bases, with 7 bases lying between them. DNA of the CDR3: TGTGCCAGCAGCGTAGGACAGACTAATTCACCCCTCCACTTT. As protein: CASSVGQTNSPLHF.

The gene calls are TRBV18 and TRBJ2-7, with 10 bases matching TRBD1. V trimming: 4 bases; J trimming: 5 bases; junction bases outside the gene matches: 5. Germline V gene data show CDR1 as KGHSH and CDR2 as LQKENI. The CDR3 is 14 residues long. The CDR3, as DNA: TGTGCCAGCTCACGGAGGACAGGGGGGGACGAGCAGTACTTC. It is translated as CASSRRTGGDEQYF.

V is TRBV5-1 and J is TRBJ1-1; 9 positions agree with TRBD1. In germline, CDR1 is SGHRS, CDR2 YFSETQ. V lost 0 bases and J lost 3; bases outside the gene matches: 12. There are 18 residues in the CDR3. In DNA form, the CDR3 reads TGCGCCAGCAGCTTGGCCTGGGGGCTGAGGGACAGGGACACTGAAGCTTTCTTT. This translates into CASSLAWGLRDRDTEAFF.

CDR3 coding DNA: TGTGCCAGCAGTCGACAGTTCCAGGAAAAACTGTTTTTT. It encodes CASSRQFQEKLFF. The J gene is TRBJ1-4, the V gene TRBV27; tentatively, D is TRBD1 (5 bases). V was shortened by 5 bases and J by 8 bases, with 12 bases between the two germline ends. The CDR3 is 13 residues long. Germline loops: CDR1 MNHEY, CDR2 SMNVEV (reference sequence).

The chain carries TRBV7-2 and TRBJ1-2; 9 bases match TRBD1. Germline V lookup: CDR1 SGHTA, CDR2 FQGNSA. The CDR3 totals 13 residues. V lost 3 bases to trimming and J lost 5 bases; unmatched junction nucleotides: 1. CDR3 loop: CASSLGQGYGYTF. The DNA of the CDR3 is TGTGCCAGCAGCTTGGGACAGGGATATGGCTACACCTTC.

This clone was recorded a few times. This rearrangement joins TRBV25-1 to TRBJ2-2, with 12 bases lining up with TRBD2. Trimming cost V 1 base and J 0 bases; bases outside gene matches: 3. CDR1 and CDR2 (germline): MGHDK, SYGVNS. The CDR3 extends over 18 amino acids. The chain's CDR3 is CASSESRTSGANTGELFF. The CDR3 coding sequence is TGTGCCAGCAGTGAATCTCGGACTAGCGGGGCGAACACCGGGGAGCTGTTTTTT.

The chain uses TRBV5-1 and TRBJ2-3, with TRBD2 matching 14 bases. This CDR3 contains 17 residues. V lost 0 bases, J lost 4 bases, and 4 bases stayed unmatched. From germline, CDR1 is SGHRS and CDR2 YFSETQ. CDR3 DNA: TGCGCCAGCAGCTTGGTAGGGACTAGCGGGAGCGCAGATACGCAGTATTTT. It yields the protein CASSLVGTSGSADTQYF.

This chain links TRBV29-1 with TRBJ2-1; 7 nucleotides line up with TRBD2. Trimming removed 5 bases from V and 5 bases from J; junction bases left unmatched: 6. This CDR3 region has 13 residues. CDR1 and CDR2 (germline): SQVTM, ANQGSEA. The CDR3 DNA reads as TGCAGCGTTCCTGGACTAGTGGACAATGAGCAGTTCTTC. Translated, it gives CSVPGLVDNEQFF.

Details on this clone: One end of the junction is discordant with germline, which a read error may explain. The chain recombines TRBV19 with TRBJ1-1, with D perhaps TRBD1 (5 bases). Germline V gives CDR1 LNHDA, CDR2 SQIVND (reference sequence). This CDR3 is 15 amino acids long. The CDR3 nucleotides are TGTGCCAGTAGCATAGCGGGACTAGGGGACACTGAAGCTTTCTTT. Amino acid sequence: CASSIAGLGDTEAFF.

The chain joins TRBV5-1 to TRBJ1-1; 9 nucleotides match TRBD1. Germline assignment: CDR1 SGHRS and CDR2 YFSETQ. CDR3 length: 16 amino acids. The junction had 7 bases not matched to a gene; V was cut back by 3 bases and J by 1 base. In DNA, the CDR3 is TGCGCCAGCAGCTGGACAGGGGCTCTAGGGAACACTGAAGCTTTCTTT. It yields the protein CASSWTGALGNTEAFF.

This chain links TRBV19 with TRBJ1-2; D ambiguous. The CDR3 has 16 amino acids. CDR1 and CDR2 from the germline V gene are LNHDA and SQIVND (reference sequence). Trimming left V 3 bases short and J 2 bases short, with 16 bases between. DNA for the CDR3: TGTGCCAGTAGTATTCAAGCGGAGGGATCCAACTATGGCTACACCTTC. It specifies CASSIQAEGSNYGYTF.

The chain carries TRBV7-2 and TRBJ2-3, with 9 bases identical to TRBD1. Germline CDR1 and CDR2: SGHTA and FQGNSA. The CDR3 has 15 residues. V lost 1 base, J lost 5 bases, and 4 bases stayed unmatched. In DNA form, the CDR3 reads TGTGCCAGCAGCTTAGGGGGACAGGGACGAGATACGCAGTATTTT. It specifies CASSLGGQGRDTQYF. Based on the CDR3 plus reference TRBV7-2 and TRBJ2-3, the full variable domain is GAGVSQSPSNKVTEKGKDVELRCDPISGHTALYWYRQSLGQGLEFLIYFQGNSAPDKSGLPSDRFSAERTGGSVSTLTIQRTQQEDSAVYLCASSLGGQGRDTQYFGPGTRLTVL.

This chain uses TRBV4-3 with TRBJ2-1; D is unresolved. CDR1 is LGHNA and CDR2 is YSLEER in the germline V gene. Trimming pared 4 bases from V and 5 bases from J, leaving 9 bases between. The CDR3 has 13 amino acids. CDR3 sequence reads: CASSRLGDNEQFF. CDR3 coding DNA: TGCGCCAGCAGCCGGCTAGGAGACAATGAGCAGTTCTTC.

V is TRBV9 and J is TRBJ1-1, with TRBD1 matching 8 bases. Germline CDR1 reads SGDLS; CDR2 reads YYNGEE. The trim removed 3 bases at V and 5 bases at J, leaving 6 bases unmatched. The CDR3 is made up of 14 amino acids. The CDR3 sequence: CASSAGTGATEAFF. The CDR3 DNA reads as TGTGCCAGCAGCGCCGGGACAGGAGCGACTGAAGCTTTCTTT.

This chain connects TRBV5-1 to TRBJ2-3; no clear D. The CDR3 consists of 14 residues. V lost 0 bases and J 4 bases, leaving 9 bases between the germline ends. CDR1 is SGHRS, CDR2 YFSETQ, per germline. CDR3 in DNA: TGCGCCAGCAGCTTGGACGTAAGCTCAGATACGCAGTATTTT. Amino acid sequence: CASSLDVSSDTQYF.

The V call is TRBV11-2, the J call TRBJ2-1, with TRBD2 matching 10 bases. The CDR3 consists of 15 residues. CDR1 SGHAT and CDR2 FQNNGV come from the germline V gene. Trimming removed 5 bases from V and 6 bases from J; junction bases left unmatched: 7. In DNA, the CDR3 is TGTGCCAGCAGCCCCCTTCGGACTAGCGGCAATGAGCAGTTCTTC. Its translation is CASSPLRTSGNEQFF.

The chain has TRBV5-1 and TRBJ1-2; 11 bases match TRBD1. CDR3 length: 16 amino acids. Germline lookup yields CDR1 SGHRS and CDR2 YFSETQ. V was clipped by 1 base and J by 4 bases; unmatched bases: 6. The CDR3: CASSLTRTGGFYGYTF. CDR3 bases: TGCGCCAGCAGCTTGACACGGACAGGGGGCTTCTATGGCTACACCTTC.

V usage is TRBV5-1 and J usage is TRBJ1-1, with D maybe TRBD1 (6 bases). The CDR3 is 15 amino acids. The V end was cut by 2 bases, the J end by 0 bases, with 11 bases between. CDR1 and CDR2 (germline): SGHRS, YFSETQ. CDR3 nucleotide sequence: TGCGCCAGCAGCTTAGGACAGACCCTGAACACTGAAGCTTTCTTT. Translation: CASSLGQTLNTEAFF.

CDR3 nucleotides: TGTGCCAGCAGCGGACAGGTTCATCAGCCCCAGCATTTT. Its translation: CASSGQVHQPQHF. V usage is TRBV28 and J usage is TRBJ1-5, with 7 bases aligning to TRBD1. Germline V lookup: CDR1 MDHEN, CDR2 SYDVKM. The CDR3 is 13 residues long. V trimming: 6 bases; J trimming: 5 bases; junction bases outside the gene matches: 4.

The chain couples TRBV4-3 to TRBJ2-3, with D possibly matching TRBD1 (6 bases). The CDR3 is 17 amino acids. Trimming left V 1 base short and J 0 bases short, with 14 bases between. Germline V CDR1 and CDR2: LGHNA, YSLEER. The CDR3: CASSQGAGTPSTDTQYF. The CDR3 DNA follows: TGCGCCAGCAGCCAAGGCGCCGGGACACCTAGCACAGATACGCAGTATTTT.

The rearrangement uses TRBV5-8 and TRBJ1-1; perhaps TRBD1 as D (6 bases). The CDR3 loop spans 19 amino acids. Germline CDR1 reads SGHTS; CDR2 reads YDEGEE. V lost 4 bases and J 4 bases, leaving 29 bases between the germline ends. CDR3 DNA sequence: TGTGCCAGCAGCCCCCTAAATATACAGGGTACCGCCCTGGGCACTGAAGCTTTCTTT. Amino acid sequence: CASSPLNIQGTALGTEAFF.

The genes are TRBV4-3 and TRBJ1-1; D is unresolved. V was shortened by 0 bases and J by 9 bases, with 11 bases between the two germline ends. Germline V lookup: CDR1 LGHNA, CDR2 YSLEER. The CDR3 covers 13 residues. The CDR3 region has the DNA TGCGCCAGCAGCCAAGACCCGCGGGCTCAAGCTTTCTTT. This encodes CASSQDPRAQAFF.

Worth noting for this clone: The junction does not match germline at one end; this may be a read error. Other nucleotide sequences in the sample specify the same CDR3. The chain carries TRBV7-9 and TRBJ1-5, with D maybe TRBD1 (5 bases). Germline lookup yields CDR1 SEHNR and CDR2 FQNEAQ (reference sequence). CDR3 size: 16 residues. This CDR3 reads CASSLAGRGSNQPQHF. CDR3 DNA sequence: TGTGCCAGCAGCCTAGCCGGGCGGGGGTCTAATCAGCCCCAGCATTTT.

This clone was seen more than once but under ten times. The chain is built from TRBV4-3 and TRBJ2-4; possibly TRBD2 for D (6 bases). Germline assignment: CDR1 LGHNA and CDR2 YSLEER. The CDR3 spans 15 residues. V was pared by 6 bases and J by 7 bases, with 19 bases between. For the CDR3, the DNA is TGCGCCAGCAGTCCAGCCCGGGGCGGAGGGAACATTCAGTACTTC. The encoded protein is CASSPARGGGNIQYF.

The CDR3 spells CASSQDRGTVNEKLFF. As DNA, the CDR3 is TGCGCCAGCAGCCAAGATAGGGGGACAGTTAATGAAAAACTGTTTTTT. The chain recombines TRBV4-3 with TRBJ1-4, with 7 nucleotides matching TRBD1. Trimming at V came to 0 bases and at J to 4 bases, leaving 5 bases not matched to a gene. The CDR3 is 16 residues long. Germline assignment: CDR1 LGHNA and CDR2 YSLEER.